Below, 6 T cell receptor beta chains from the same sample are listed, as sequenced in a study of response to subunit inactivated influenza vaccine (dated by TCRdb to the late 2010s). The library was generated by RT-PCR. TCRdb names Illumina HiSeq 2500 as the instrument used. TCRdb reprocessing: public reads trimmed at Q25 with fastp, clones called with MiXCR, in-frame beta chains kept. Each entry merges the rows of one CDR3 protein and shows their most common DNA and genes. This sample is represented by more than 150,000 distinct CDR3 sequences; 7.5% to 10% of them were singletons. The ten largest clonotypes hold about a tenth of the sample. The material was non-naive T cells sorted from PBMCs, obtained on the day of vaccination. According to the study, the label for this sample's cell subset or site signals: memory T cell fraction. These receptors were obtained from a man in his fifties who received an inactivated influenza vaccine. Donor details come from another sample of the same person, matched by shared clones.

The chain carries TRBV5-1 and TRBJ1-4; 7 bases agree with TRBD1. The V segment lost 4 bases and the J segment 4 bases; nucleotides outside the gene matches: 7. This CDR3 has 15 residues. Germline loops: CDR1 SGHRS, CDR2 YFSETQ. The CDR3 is CASSAWGDSNEKLFF. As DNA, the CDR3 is TGCGCCAGCAGCGCGTGGGGGGACAGTAATGAAAAACTGTTTTTT.

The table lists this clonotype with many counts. This CDR3 is CSARVEGFSYEQYF. The CDR3, as DNA: TGCAGTGCTAGAGTCGAGGGATTCTCCTACGAGCAGTACTTC. The chain employs TRBV20-1 and TRBJ2-7, with D tentatively TRBD2 (5 bases). Germline V gives CDR1 DFQATT, CDR2 SNEGSKA (reference sequence). The CDR3 contains 14 residues. Trimming left V 1 base short and J 0 bases short, with 10 bases between.

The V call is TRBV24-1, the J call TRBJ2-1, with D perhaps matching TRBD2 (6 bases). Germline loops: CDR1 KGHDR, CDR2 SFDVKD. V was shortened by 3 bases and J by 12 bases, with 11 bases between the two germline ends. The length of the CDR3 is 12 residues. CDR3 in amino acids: CATSDGGTPQFF. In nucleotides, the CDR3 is TGTGCCACCAGTGATGGCGGGACTCCGCAGTTCTTC.

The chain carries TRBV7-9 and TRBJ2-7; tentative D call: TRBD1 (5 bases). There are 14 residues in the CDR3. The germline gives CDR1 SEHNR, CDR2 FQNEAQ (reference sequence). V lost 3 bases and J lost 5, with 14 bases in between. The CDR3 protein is CASSLQGALHEQYF. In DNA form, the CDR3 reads TGTGCCAGCAGCTTGCAAGGGGCCCTACACGAGCAGTACTTC.

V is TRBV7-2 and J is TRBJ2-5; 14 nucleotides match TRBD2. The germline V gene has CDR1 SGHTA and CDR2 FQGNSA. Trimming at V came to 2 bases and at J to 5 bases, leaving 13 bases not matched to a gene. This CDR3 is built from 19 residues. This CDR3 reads CASSLTGGTSGSARETQYF. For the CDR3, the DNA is TGTGCCAGCAGCTTAACGGGAGGGACTAGCGGGAGTGCGCGGGAGACCCAGTACTTC.

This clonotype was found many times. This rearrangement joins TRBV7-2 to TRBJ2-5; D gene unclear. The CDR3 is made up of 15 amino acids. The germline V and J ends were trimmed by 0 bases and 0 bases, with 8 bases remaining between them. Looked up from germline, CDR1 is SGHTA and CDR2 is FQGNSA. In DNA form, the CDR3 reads TGTGCCAGCAGCTTAGCGAAAGGCTACCAAGAGACCCAGTACTTC. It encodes CASSLAKGYQETQYF.